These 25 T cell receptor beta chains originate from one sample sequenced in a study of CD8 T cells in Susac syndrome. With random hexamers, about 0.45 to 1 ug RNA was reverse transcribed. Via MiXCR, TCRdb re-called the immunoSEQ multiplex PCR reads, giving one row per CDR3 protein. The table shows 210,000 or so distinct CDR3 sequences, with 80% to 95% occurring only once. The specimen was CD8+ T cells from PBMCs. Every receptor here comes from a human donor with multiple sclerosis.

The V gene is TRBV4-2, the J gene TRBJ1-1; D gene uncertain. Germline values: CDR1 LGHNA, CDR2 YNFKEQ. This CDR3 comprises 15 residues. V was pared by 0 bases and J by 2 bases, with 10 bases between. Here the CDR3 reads CASSQDPGSNTEAFF. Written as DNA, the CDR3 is TGTGCCAGCAGCCAAGACCCGGGCAGTAACACTGAAGCTTTCTTT.

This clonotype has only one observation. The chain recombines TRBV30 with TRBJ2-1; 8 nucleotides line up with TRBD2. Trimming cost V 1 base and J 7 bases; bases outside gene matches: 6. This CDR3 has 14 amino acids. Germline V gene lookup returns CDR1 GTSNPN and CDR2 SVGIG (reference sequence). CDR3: CAWSGLARRNEQFF. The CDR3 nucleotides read TGTGCCTGGAGTGGACTAGCGCGAAGGAATGAGCAGTTCTTC.

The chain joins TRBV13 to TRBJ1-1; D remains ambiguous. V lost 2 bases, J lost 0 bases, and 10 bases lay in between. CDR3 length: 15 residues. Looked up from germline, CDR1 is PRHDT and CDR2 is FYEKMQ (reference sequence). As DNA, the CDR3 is TGTGCCAGCAGCTTATATACTGGCATGAACACTGAAGCTTTCTTT. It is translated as CASSLYTGMNTEAFF.

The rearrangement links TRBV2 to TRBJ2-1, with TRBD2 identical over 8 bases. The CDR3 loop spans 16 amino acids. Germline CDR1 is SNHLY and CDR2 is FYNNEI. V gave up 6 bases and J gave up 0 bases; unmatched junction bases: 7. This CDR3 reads CASRTGGPSSYNEQFF. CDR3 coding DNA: TGTGCCAGCAGGACGGGAGGGCCGAGCTCCTACAATGAGCAGTTCTTC.

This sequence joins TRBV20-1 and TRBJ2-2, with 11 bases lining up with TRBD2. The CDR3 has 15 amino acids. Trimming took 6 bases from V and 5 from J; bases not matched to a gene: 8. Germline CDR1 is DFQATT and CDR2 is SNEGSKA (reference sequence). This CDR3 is CSARPSGGRTGELFF. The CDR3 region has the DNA TGCAGTGCCCGGCCTAGCGGGGGGCGGACCGGGGAGCTGTTTTTT.

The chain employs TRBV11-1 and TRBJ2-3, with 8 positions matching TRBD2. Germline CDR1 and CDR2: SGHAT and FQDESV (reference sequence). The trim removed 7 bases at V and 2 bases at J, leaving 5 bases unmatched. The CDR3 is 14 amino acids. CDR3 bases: TGTGCCAGCAAAACTAGCGGAATCACAGATACGCAGTATTTT. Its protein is CASKTSGITDTQYF.

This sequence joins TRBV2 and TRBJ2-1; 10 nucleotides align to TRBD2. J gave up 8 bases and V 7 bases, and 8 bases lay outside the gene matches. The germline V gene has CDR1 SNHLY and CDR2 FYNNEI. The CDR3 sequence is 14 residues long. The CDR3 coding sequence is TGTGCCAGCATACTAGCGGGGAGTGCGGATGAGCAGTTCTTC. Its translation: CASILAGSADEQFF.

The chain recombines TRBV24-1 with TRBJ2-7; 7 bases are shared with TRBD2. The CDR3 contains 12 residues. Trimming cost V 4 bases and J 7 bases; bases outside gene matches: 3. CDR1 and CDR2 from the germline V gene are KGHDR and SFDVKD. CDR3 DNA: TGTGCCACCAGTGACACCGGGGGGGAGCAGTACTTC. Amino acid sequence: CATSDTGGEQYF.

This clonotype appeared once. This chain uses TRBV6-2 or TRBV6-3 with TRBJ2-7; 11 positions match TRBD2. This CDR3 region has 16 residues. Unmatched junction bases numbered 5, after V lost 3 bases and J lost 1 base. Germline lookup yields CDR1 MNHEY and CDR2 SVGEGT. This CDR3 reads CASSYSSGGSSYEQYF. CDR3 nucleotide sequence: TGTGCCAGCAGTTATTCTAGCGGGGGGTCTTCCTACGAGCAGTACTTC.

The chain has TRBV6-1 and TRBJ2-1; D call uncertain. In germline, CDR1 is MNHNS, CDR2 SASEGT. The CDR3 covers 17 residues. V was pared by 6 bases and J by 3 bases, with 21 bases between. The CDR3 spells CASRHAVVTPNYNEQFF. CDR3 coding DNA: TGTGCCAGCAGGCACGCGGTCGTCACTCCCAACTACAATGAGCAGTTCTTC.

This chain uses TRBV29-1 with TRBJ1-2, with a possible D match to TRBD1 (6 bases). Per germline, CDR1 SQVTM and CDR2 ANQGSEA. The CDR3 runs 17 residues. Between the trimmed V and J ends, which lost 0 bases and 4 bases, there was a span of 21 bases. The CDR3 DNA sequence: TGCAGCGTTGAAGATCTCCCAGGGGCGACCAACCGCTATGGCTACACCTTC. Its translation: CSVEDLPGATNRYGYTF.

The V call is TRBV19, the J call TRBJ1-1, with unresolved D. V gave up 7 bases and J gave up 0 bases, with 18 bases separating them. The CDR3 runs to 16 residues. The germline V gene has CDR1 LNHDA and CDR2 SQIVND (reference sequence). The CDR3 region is CASISSPGSVNTEAFF. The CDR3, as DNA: TGTGCCAGTATTTCCTCGCCTGGATCGGTGAACACTGAAGCTTTCTTT.

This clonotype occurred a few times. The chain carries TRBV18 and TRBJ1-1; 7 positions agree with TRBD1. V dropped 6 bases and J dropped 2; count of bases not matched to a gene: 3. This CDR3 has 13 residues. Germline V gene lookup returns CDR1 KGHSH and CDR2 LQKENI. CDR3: CASSEGANTEAFF. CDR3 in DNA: TGTGCCAGCTCCGAGGGGGCTAACACTGAAGCTTTCTTT.

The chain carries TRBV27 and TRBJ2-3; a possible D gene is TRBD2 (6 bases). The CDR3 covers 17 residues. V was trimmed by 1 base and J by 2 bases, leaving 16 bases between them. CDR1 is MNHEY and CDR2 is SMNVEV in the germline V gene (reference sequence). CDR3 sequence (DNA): TGTGCCAGCAGTTTATTTGAGCAGCGGGCCCCCACAGATACGCAGTATTTT. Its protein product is CASSLFEQRAPTDTQYF.

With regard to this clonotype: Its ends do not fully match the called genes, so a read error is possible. This chain's CDR3 is CASSLAIRVLKGDRGWYEQYF. CDR3 bases: TGTGCTAGCAGCTTAGCGATACGGGTGTTAAAAGGGGACAGGGGTTGGTACGAGCAGTACTTC. The chain uses TRBV7-7 and TRBJ2-7, with TRBD1 matching 10 bases. This CDR3 has 21 amino acids. CDR1 is SSHAT and CDR2 is FNYEAQ in the germline V gene (reference sequence).

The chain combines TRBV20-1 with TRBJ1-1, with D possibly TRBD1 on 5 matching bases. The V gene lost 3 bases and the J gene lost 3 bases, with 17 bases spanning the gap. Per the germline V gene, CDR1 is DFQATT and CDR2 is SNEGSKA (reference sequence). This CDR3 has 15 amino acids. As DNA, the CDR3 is TGCAGTGCTAGGGGCTCGGGGGGGTGGGACACTGAAGCTTTCTTT. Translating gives CSARGSGGWDTEAFF.

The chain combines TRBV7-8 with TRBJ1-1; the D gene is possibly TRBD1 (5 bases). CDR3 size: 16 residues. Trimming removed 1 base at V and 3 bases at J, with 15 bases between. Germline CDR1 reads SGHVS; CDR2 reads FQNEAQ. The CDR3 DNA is TGTGCCAGCAGCTTAGGGGGGGGACCCGAGGACACTGAAGCTTTCTTT. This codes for CASSLGGGPEDTEAFF.

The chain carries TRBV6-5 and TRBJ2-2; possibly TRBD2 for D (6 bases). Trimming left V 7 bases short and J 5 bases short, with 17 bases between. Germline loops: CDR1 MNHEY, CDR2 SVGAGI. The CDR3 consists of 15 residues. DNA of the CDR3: TGTGCCAGCACGGTCCTCGGGAGTAGTACCGGGGAGCTGTTTTTT. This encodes CASTVLGSSTGELFF.

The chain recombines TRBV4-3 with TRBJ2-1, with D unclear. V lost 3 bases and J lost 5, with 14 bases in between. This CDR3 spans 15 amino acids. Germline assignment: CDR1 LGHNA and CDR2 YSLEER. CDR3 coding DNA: TGCGCCAGCAGCCACAGACTCACAACCGACAATGAGCAGTTCTTC. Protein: CASSHRLTTDNEQFF.

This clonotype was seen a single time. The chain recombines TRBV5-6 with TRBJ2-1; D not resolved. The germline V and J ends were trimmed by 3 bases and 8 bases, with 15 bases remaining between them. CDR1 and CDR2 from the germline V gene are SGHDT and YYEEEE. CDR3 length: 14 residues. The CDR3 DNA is TGTGCCAGCAGCTCCCCAGGAGTGGTGGATGAGCAGTTCTTC. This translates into CASSSPGVVDEQFF.

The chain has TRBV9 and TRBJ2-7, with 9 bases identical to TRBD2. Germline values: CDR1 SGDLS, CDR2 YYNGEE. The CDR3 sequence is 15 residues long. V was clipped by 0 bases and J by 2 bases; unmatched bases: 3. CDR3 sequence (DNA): TGTGCCAGCAGCGTAGCTAGCGGGGTAACCTACGAGCAGTACTTC. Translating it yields CASSVASGVTYEQYF.

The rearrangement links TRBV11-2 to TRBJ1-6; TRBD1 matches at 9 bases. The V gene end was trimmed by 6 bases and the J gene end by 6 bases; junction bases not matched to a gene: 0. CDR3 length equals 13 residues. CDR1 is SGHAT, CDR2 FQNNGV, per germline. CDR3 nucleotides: TGTGCCAGCAGGGGACAGGGTAATTCACCCCTCCACTTT. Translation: CASRGQGNSPLHF.

CDR3 protein: CASSVGGPGQPQHF. The CDR3 region has the DNA TGTGCCAGCAGTGTGGGGGGGCCGGGGCAGCCCCAGCATTTT. The chain couples TRBV2 to TRBJ1-5, with D possibly being TRBD1 (6 bases). V dropped 4 bases and J dropped 7 bases, with 14 bases sitting between them. Looked up from germline, CDR1 is SNHLY and CDR2 is FYNNEI. The CDR3 has 14 amino acids.

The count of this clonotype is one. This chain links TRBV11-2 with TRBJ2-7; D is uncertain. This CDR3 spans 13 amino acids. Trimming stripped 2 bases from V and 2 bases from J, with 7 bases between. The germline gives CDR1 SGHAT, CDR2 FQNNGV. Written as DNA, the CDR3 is TGTGCCAGCAGCTTATCTAAAACCTACGAGCAGTACTTC. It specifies CASSLSKTYEQYF.

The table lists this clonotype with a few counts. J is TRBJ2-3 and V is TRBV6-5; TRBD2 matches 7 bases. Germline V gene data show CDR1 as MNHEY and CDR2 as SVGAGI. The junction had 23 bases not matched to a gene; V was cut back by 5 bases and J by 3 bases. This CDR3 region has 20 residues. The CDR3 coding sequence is TGTGCCAGCAGTCCACCTTACGACGTACCTGGCGGGGGTGGGACAGATACGCAGTATTTT. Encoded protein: CASSPPYDVPGGGGTDTQYF.